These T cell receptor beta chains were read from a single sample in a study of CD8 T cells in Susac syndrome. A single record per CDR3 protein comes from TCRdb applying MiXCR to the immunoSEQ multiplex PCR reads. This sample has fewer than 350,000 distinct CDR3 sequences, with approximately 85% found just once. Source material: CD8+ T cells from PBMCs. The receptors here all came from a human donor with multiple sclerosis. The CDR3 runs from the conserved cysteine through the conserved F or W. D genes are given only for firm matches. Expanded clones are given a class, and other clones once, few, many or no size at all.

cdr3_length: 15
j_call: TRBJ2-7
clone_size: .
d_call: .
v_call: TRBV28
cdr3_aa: CASSPDMGRRYEQYF
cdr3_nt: TGTGCCAGCAGCCCCGACATGGGTAGAAGATACGAGCAGTACTTC

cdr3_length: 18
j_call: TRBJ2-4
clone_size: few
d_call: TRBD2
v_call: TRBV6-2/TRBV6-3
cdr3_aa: CASSYWGGLAGFENIQYF
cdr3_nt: TGTGCCAGCAGTTACTGGGGGGGACTAGCGGGATTTGAAAACATTCAGTACTTC

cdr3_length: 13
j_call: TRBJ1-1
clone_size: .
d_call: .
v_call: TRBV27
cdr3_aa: CASSSISRTEAFF
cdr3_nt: TGTGCCAGCAGTTCAATCTCTCGCACTGAAGCTTTCTTT

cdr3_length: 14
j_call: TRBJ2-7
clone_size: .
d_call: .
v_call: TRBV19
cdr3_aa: CASRPSPPPYEQYF
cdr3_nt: TGTGCCAGTAGACCATCACCGCCACCATACGAGCAGTACTTC

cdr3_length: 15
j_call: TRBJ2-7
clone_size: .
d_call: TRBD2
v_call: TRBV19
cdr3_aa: CASSIASGRVYEQYF
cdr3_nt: TGTGCCAGTAGTATCGCTAGCGGGAGAGTTTACGAGCAGTACTTC

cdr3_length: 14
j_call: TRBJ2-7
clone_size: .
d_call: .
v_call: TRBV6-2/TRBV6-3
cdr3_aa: CASSYSGPDYEQYF
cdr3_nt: TGTGCCAGCAGTTACTCGGGACCAGACTACGAGCAGTACTTC

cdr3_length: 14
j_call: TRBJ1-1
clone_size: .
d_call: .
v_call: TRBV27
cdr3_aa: CASSLAASNTEAFF
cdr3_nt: TGTGCCAGCAGTTTGGCGGCCTCGAACACTGAAGCTTTCTTT

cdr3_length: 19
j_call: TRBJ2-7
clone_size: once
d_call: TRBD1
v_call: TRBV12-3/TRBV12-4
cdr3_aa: CASRPTDRGYEGLSYEQYF
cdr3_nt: TGTGCCAGCAGGCCCACGGACAGGGGGTACGAGGGGTTATCCTACGAGCAGTACTTC

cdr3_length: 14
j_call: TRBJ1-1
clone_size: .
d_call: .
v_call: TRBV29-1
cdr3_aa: CSVDYRAVNTEAFF
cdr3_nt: TGCAGCGTTGACTACAGGGCGGTGAACACTGAAGCTTTCTTT

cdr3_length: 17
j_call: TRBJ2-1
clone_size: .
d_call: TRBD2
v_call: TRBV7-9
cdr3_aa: CASSFSGLAGEDNEQFF
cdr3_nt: TGTGCCAGCAGCTTCTCGGGACTAGCGGGAGAGGACAATGAGCAGTTCTTC

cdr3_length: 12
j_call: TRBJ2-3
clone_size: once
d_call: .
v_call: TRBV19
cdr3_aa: CASADLWDTQYF
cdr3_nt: TGTGCCAGTGCGGACCTATGGGATACGCAGTATTTT

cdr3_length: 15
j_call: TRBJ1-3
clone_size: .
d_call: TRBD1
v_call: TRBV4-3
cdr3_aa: CASSLTGGSGNTIYF
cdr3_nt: TGCGCCAGCAGTCTAACAGGGGGCTCGGGAAACACCATATATTTT

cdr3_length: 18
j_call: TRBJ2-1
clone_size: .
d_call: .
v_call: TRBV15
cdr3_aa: CATSSWPEVQGQVNEQFF
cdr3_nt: TGTGCCACCAGCAGCTGGCCGGAGGTCCAGGGGCAGGTCAATGAGCAGTTCTTC

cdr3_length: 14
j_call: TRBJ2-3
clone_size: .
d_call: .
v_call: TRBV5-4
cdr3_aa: CASSWGDRADTQYF
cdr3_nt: TGTGCCAGCAGCTGGGGGGATCGGGCAGATACGCAGTATTTT

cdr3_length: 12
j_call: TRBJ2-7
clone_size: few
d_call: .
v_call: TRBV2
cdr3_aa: CASSQGPYEQYF
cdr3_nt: TGTGCCAGCAGCCAGGGGCCCTACGAGCAGTACTTC

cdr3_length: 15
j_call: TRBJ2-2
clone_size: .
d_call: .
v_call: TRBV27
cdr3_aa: CASSNPGLLTGELFF
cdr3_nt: TGTGCCAGCAGCAACCCGGGACTCCTCACCGGGGAGCTGTTTTTT

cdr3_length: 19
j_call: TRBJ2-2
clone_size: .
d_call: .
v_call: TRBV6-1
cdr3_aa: CASRKGRASDPQNTGELFF
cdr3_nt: TGTGCCAGCAGGAAGGGCAGGGCCTCCGATCCCCAAAACACCGGGGAGCTGTTTTTT